These 13 T cell receptor beta chains came from one sample sequenced in a study of response to subunit inactivated influenza vaccine. TCRdb used MiXCR to reprocess the RT-PCR reads, holding one entry per CDR3 protein. The data contain approximately 520,000 distinct CDR3 sequences, 25% of them singletons. This material consisted of CD4+ T cells sorted from PBMCs, taken more than 4 days after vaccination. The source of these receptors is a man over 45 who received an inactivated influenza vaccine.

The chain couples TRBV25-1 to TRBJ2-3, with unresolved D. The CDR3 is 13 amino acids. Germline V lookup: CDR1 MGHDK, CDR2 SYGVNS. Trimming removed 9 bases from V and 0 bases from J, with 10 bases in between. CDR3 DNA sequence: TGTGCCAGGGAAACGGAGAGCACAGATACGCAGTATTTT. Its translation is CARETESTDTQYF.

The V call is TRBV7-2, the J call TRBJ2-5; tentatively, D is TRBD1 or TRBD2 (5 bases each). Per the germline V gene, CDR1 is SGHTA and CDR2 is FQGNSA. The CDR3 totals 16 residues. Trimming shortened V by 2 bases and J by 2 bases, and 15 bases separated the two germline ends. The CDR3 loop reads CASSLSPGPTQETQYF. The DNA for the CDR3 is TGTGCCAGCAGCTTATCTCCGGGACCCACACAAGAGACCCAGTACTTC.

This clonotype was observed a few times. The rearrangement uses TRBV2 and TRBJ2-5; perhaps D is TRBD1 or TRBD2 (6 bases each). Deletions cut 6 bases from V and 5 bases from J, with 16 bases between. The CDR3 is made up of 14 amino acids. Germline lookup yields CDR1 SNHLY and CDR2 FYNNEI. CDR3 DNA sequence: TGTGCCAGCAGCCAGAGGACGGGGGCCGAGACCCAGTACTTC. It specifies CASSQRTGAETQYF. Combining the CDR3 with reference TRBV2 and TRBJ2-5 gives the whole variable domain EPEVTQTPSHQVTQMGQEVILRCVPISNHLYFYWYRQILGQKVEFLVSFYNNEISEKSEIFDDQFSVERPDGSNFTLKIRSTKLEDSAMYFCASSQRTGAETQYFGPGTRLLVL.

This clonotype has at least ten counts. V is TRBV5-1 and J is TRBJ1-2; D remains unclear. V was pared by 0 bases and J by 3 bases, with 9 bases between. This CDR3 spans 14 amino acids. Germline V lookup: CDR1 SGHRS, CDR2 YFSETQ. The CDR3 loop reads CASSLEGGYYGYTF. As DNA, the CDR3 is TGCGCCAGCAGCTTGGAAGGAGGCTACTATGGCTACACCTTC.

The chain joins TRBV10-3 to TRBJ1-2, with TRBD1 matching over 8 bases. This CDR3 spans 14 amino acids. Germline CDR1 ENHRY, CDR2 SYGVKD. J lost 0 bases, V lost 5 bases, and 2 bases had no gene match. CDR3 DNA sequence: TGTGCCATCAGTACAGGGGGTACTAACTATGGCTACACCTTC. Translation: CAISTGGTNYGYTF.

Concerning this clonotype: Possible read error: a much larger clone is one base away. The rearrangement uses TRBV5-1 and TRBJ2-5; either TRBD1 or TRBD2 may fit D (5 bases each). Deletions cut 0 bases from V and 1 base from J, with 7 bases between. Germline CDR1 is SGHRS and CDR2 is YFSETQ. The length of the CDR3 is 14 residues. CDR3 protein: CASSLERGQETQYF. DNA for the CDR3: TGCGCCAGCAGCTTGGAGAGGGGCCAAGAGACCCAGTACTTC. Using reference TRBV5-1 and TRBJ2-5 for the parts outside the CDR3, the full variable domain is KAGVTQTPRYLIKTRGQQVTLSCSPISGHRSVSWYQQTPGQGLQFLFEYFSETQRNKGNFPGRFSGRQFSNSRSEMNVSTLELGDSALYLCASSLERGQETQYFGPGTRLLVL.

The chain carries TRBV12-3 or TRBV12-4 and TRBJ1-1; possible D gene TRBD1, 6 bases. This CDR3 spans 14 amino acids. V was cut by 0 bases and J by 7 bases, with 12 bases left in between. The CDR3 spells CASSLAGGSNEAFF. The DNA of the CDR3 is TGTGCCAGCAGTTTAGCAGGGGGAAGTAATGAAGCTTTCTTT.

This rearrangement joins TRBV6-2 or TRBV6-3 to TRBJ2-1; 7 positions agree with TRBD2. Losses at the gene ends were 10 bases for V and 2 bases for J; bases not matched to a gene: 5. This CDR3 contains 13 residues. The germline gives CDR1 MNHEY, CDR2 SVGEGT. The CDR3, as DNA: TGTGCCATCCGGGACTACGCCTACAATGAGCAGTTCTTC. Its translation: CAIRDYAYNEQFF.

V is TRBV12-3 or TRBV12-4 and J is TRBJ2-3, with D uncertain. The V and J ends lost 6 bases and 7 bases respectively, with 11 bases between them. The CDR3 extends over 12 amino acids. The CDR3 protein is CASSLDGYTQYF. The DNA for the CDR3 is TGTGCCAGCAGCCTGGACGGATATACGCAGTATTTT.

The V and J genes are TRBV24-1 and TRBJ2-1; the match to TRBD2 covers 10 bases. The CDR3 is made up of 19 amino acids. The V gene's germline CDR1 is KGHDR and CDR2 SFDVKD. J gave up 1 base and V 0 bases, and 8 bases lay outside the gene matches. The CDR3 nucleotides are TGTGCCACCAGTGATTTGCCGGCTAGCGGGAGCTCGTCCTACAATGAGCAGTTCTTC. Translated, it gives CATSDLPASGSSSYNEQFF.

The chain recombines TRBV5-1 with TRBJ1-5; TRBD1 matches at 8 bases. Germline trimming cut 4 bases from V and 7 bases from J; bases unmatched to any gene: 10. The CDR3 runs 15 residues. Per the germline V gene, CDR1 is SGHRS and CDR2 is YFSETQ. The CDR3 DNA sequence: TGCGCCAGCAGCGAAGGGACAGGCCTTGGCCAGCCCCAGCATTTT. It encodes CASSEGTGLGQPQHF.

This clonotype was observed a few times. The rearrangement links TRBV20-1 to TRBJ1-1, with 7 bases identical to TRBD1. This CDR3 comprises 15 residues. Germline CDR1 and CDR2: DFQATT and SNEGSKA (reference sequence). V trimming: 3 bases; J trimming: 4 bases; junction bases outside the gene matches: 11. The CDR3 coding sequence is TGCAGTGCTAGGGGCAGGGGGAACAGTGGCACTGAAGCTTTCTTT. As protein: CSARGRGNSGTEAFF.

The CDR3 nucleotides are TGTGCCAGCAGACAAGGGACGTTGGAGACCCAGTACTTC. It yields the protein CASRQGTLETQYF. V and J are TRBV12-3 or TRBV12-4 and TRBJ2-5; D assignment may be TRBD1 or TRBD2 (5 bases each). This CDR3 is 13 amino acids long. V lost 6 bases to trimming and J lost 5 bases, with 13 bases between them.